The 22 T cell receptor beta chains presented below share a single source sample, sequenced in a study of cytomegalovirus exposure and HLA in healthy donors. The PCR made use of 60 Vbeta and 13 Jbeta primers. The assay was immunoSEQ multiplex PCR, and TCRdb's table has in-frame clones only and misses some. Of about 180,000 clones listed, over 70% were seen once; the top ten hold 3.1%. The sample consisted of PBMCs. The receptors shown here come from a woman between 45 and 65 years old in good health and CMV-seropositive.

The chain recombines TRBV9 with TRBJ1-5; 12 bases are shared with TRBD1. CDR3 length: 19 residues. The junction had 8 bases not matched to a gene; V was cut back by 0 bases and J by 1 base. Germline V gene data show CDR1 as SGDLS and CDR2 as YYNGEE. This chain's CDR3 is CASSVEAGQGAGSNQPQHF. The CDR3 bases are TGTGCCAGCAGCGTAGAGGCGGGACAGGGGGCGGGGAGCAATCAGCCCCAGCATTTT.

As DNA, the CDR3 is TGTGCCAGCAGTGAAAGGGTGTCTAGCCGGCTCAATGAGCAGTTCTTC. This codes for CASSERVSSRLNEQFF. The genes are TRBV6-1 and TRBJ2-1; D perhaps matches TRBD2 (5 bases). Germline values: CDR1 MNHNS, CDR2 SASEGT. This CDR3 is 16 amino acids long. V was pared by 2 bases and J by 6 bases, with 17 bases between.

J is TRBJ2-7 and V is TRBV10-3, with D tentatively TRBD1 (7 bases). This CDR3 has 12 residues. V lost 7 bases and J 3 bases, leaving 10 bases between the germline ends. Germline V gene lookup returns CDR1 ENHRY and CDR2 SYGVKD. CDR3 sequence (DNA): TGTGCCATCAACAGGGGAGGCTACGAGCAGTACTTC. As protein: CAINRGGYEQYF.

This clone has just a few counts. V gene TRBV30 combines with J gene TRBJ1-2; D not certain. Germline lookup yields CDR1 GTSNPN and CDR2 SVGIG (reference sequence). Trimming shortened V by 0 bases and J by 14 bases, and 16 bases separated the two germline ends. This CDR3 region has 12 residues. CDR3 sequence (DNA): TGTGCCTGGAGTGTGACAACCTCCCTCCGAACCTTC. Translation: CAWSVTTSLRTF.

This clone was observed a few times. The chain recombines TRBV11-2 with TRBJ2-5; D might be TRBD2 (6 bases). The CDR3 sequence is 13 residues long. Deletions cut 7 bases from V and 1 base from J, with 10 bases between. Germline V gene lookup returns CDR1 SGHAT and CDR2 FQNNGV. The CDR3 DNA reads TGTGCCAGCACCCATAGCGGCCAAGAGACCCAGTACTTC. It codes for CASTHSGQETQYF.

The chain recombines TRBV28 with TRBJ1-5; D is unclear. The length of the CDR3 is 14 residues. V was cut by 3 bases and J by 4 bases, with 10 bases left in between. The germline V gene has CDR1 MDHEN and CDR2 SYDVKM. CDR3 region: CASSLRQLNQPQHF. Written as DNA, the CDR3 is TGTGCCAGCAGTTTGCGGCAGTTGAATCAGCCCCAGCATTTT.

The CDR3, as DNA: TGTGCCAGCAGTTTGGGGAGAACGGGGGGCACTGAAGCTTTCTTT. Translating it yields CASSLGRTGGTEAFF. V and J are TRBV28 and TRBJ1-1; D is possibly TRBD1 (5 bases). Germline V gives CDR1 MDHEN, CDR2 SYDVKM. V lost 3 bases to trimming and J lost 4 bases, with 15 bases between them. The length of the CDR3 is 15 residues. Based on the CDR3 plus reference TRBV28 and TRBJ1-1, the full variable domain is DVKVTQSSRYLVKRTGEKVFLECVQDMDHENMFWYRQDPGLGLRLIYFSYDVKMKEKGDIPEGYSVSREKKERFSLILESASTNQTSMYLCASSLGRTGGTEAFFGQGTRLTVV.

The rearrangement links TRBV19 to TRBJ1-2, with D uncertain. The CDR3 extends over 14 amino acids. CDR1 is LNHDA and CDR2 is SQIVND in the germline V gene (reference sequence). The V gene lost 3 bases and the J gene lost 1 base, with 9 bases spanning the gap. The CDR3 sequence: CASSIRVGNYGYTF. For the CDR3, the DNA is TGTGCCAGTAGTATTCGGGTGGGTAACTATGGCTACACCTTC.

The chain recombines TRBV28 with TRBJ1-1; 9 nucleotides align to TRBD1. Germline lookup yields CDR1 MDHEN and CDR2 SYDVKM. V gave up 7 bases and J gave up 1 base; unmatched junction bases: 4. CDR3 length: 14 amino acids. CDR3 sequence: CASIYRGPNTEAFF. The CDR3 DNA sequence: TGTGCCAGCATCTACAGGGGGCCGAACACTGAAGCTTTCTTT.

This rearrangement joins TRBV7-2 to TRBJ1-5, with D perhaps matching TRBD1 (5 bases). CDR3 length equals 15 residues. With 5 bases removed from V and 4 bases from J, the gap between germline ends came to 15 bases. Germline-derived CDR1 and CDR2 are SGHTA and FQGNSA. CDR3 residues: CASSPSAGNNQPQHF. CDR3 DNA: TGTGCCAGCAGCCCAAGTGCAGGGAATAATCAGCCCCAGCATTTT.

The gene calls are TRBV2 and TRBJ2-3, with 10 nucleotides matching TRBD1. Per the germline V gene, CDR1 is SNHLY and CDR2 is FYNNEI. The CDR3 runs 13 residues. V lost 8 bases to trimming and J lost 5 bases; unmatched junction nucleotides: 4. This CDR3 is CASGDRGLDTQYF. Here the CDR3 DNA reads TGTGCCAGCGGAGACAGGGGGCTAGATACGCAGTATTTT.

The chain has TRBV19 and TRBJ2-4; D uncertain. The germline CDR1 and CDR2 sequences are LNHDA and SQIVND (reference sequence). The V and J ends lost 3 bases and 7 bases respectively, with 7 bases between them. The CDR3 runs to 12 residues. The CDR3 sequence: CASSIGLNIQYF. In nucleotides, the CDR3 is TGTGCCAGTAGTATCGGTCTGAACATTCAGTACTTC.

The rearrangement uses TRBV30 and TRBJ1-5; the match to TRBD1 covers 8 bases. The length of the CDR3 is 14 residues. The germline V gene has CDR1 GTSNPN and CDR2 SVGIG (reference sequence). The trim removed 5 bases at V and 1 base at J, leaving 4 bases unmatched. The CDR3 nucleotides read TGTGCCTGGGCGCAGGGGGCGAGCAATCAGCCCCAGCATTTT. Encoded protein: CAWAQGASNQPQHF.

J is TRBJ2-7 and V is TRBV10-2; the D gene is possibly TRBD1 (6 bases). The CDR3 length is 15 residues. The V gene lost 2 bases and the J gene lost 0 bases, with 11 bases spanning the gap. Germline V gene data show CDR1 as WSHSY and CDR2 as SAAADI. CDR3 sequence reads: CASSEMGAISYEQYF. The CDR3 nucleotides are TGCGCCAGCAGTGAGATGGGGGCGATCTCCTACGAGCAGTACTTC.

This chain connects TRBV6-4 to TRBJ2-7; 9 bases line up with TRBD2. Germline V gene sequence: CDR1 MRHNA, CDR2 SNTAGT. The CDR3 length is 16 residues. V dropped 6 bases and J dropped 3; count of bases not matched to a gene: 12. CDR3 loop: CASRPGVSGRGYEQYF. CDR3 in DNA: TGTGCCAGCAGGCCGGGAGTTAGCGGGAGAGGCTACGAGCAGTACTTC.

J is TRBJ2-1 and V is TRBV7-9; 7 bases match TRBD2. Germline values: CDR1 SEHNR, CDR2 FQNEAQ (reference sequence). The CDR3 extends over 16 amino acids. V dropped 1 base and J dropped 5; count of bases not matched to a gene: 8. The DNA of the CDR3 is TGTGCCAGCAGCTTAGGGGGGAGGGCCGGGAACAATGAGCAGTTCTTC. Amino acids: CASSLGGRAGNNEQFF.

This rearrangement joins TRBV7-2 to TRBJ2-7; the D gene is possibly TRBD2 (5 bases). V was trimmed by 8 bases and J by 0 bases, leaving 17 bases between them. The germline V gene has CDR1 SGHTA and CDR2 FQGNSA. The CDR3 has 15 residues. CDR3 region: CASSPDRGYSYEQYF. CDR3 coding DNA: TGTGCCAGCTCCCCAGACCGAGGGTACTCCTACGAGCAGTACTTC.

The chain couples TRBV9 to TRBJ1-6; the D gene is possibly TRBD1 (6 bases). This CDR3 is built from 16 residues. The ends were cut back, 0 bases at V and 7 bases at J, with 14 bases in the middle. The germline gives CDR1 SGDLS, CDR2 YYNGEE. In nucleotides, the CDR3 is TGTGCCAGCAGCGTAGCCCCCACAGGGCTGAATTCACCCCTCCACTTT. Translation: CASSVAPTGLNSPLHF.

This chain connects TRBV5-1 to TRBJ2-1; tentative D call: TRBD1 (6 bases). V gave up 0 bases and J gave up 3 bases, with 13 bases separating them. CDR3 length: 16 residues. Per germline, CDR1 SGHRS and CDR2 YFSETQ. In DNA form, the CDR3 reads TGCGCCAGCAGCTTGGATGGGGGCCTGCTCTACAATGAGCAGTTCTTC. This codes for CASSLDGGLLYNEQFF.

There are a few counts of this clone. The germline gene is not matched at one end of the junction; a read error may be the cause. This sequence joins TRBV7-9 and TRBJ2-7; D might be TRBD2 (6 bases). Germline V lookup: CDR1 SEHNR, CDR2 FQNEAQ (reference sequence). There are 17 residues in the CDR3. DNA for the CDR3: TGTTCCAGCAGCCAAAACCGGGACTCCACCTCCCAAGCGGAGCAGTACTTC. This translates into CSSSQNRDSTSQAEQYF.

This clone was observed once. CDR3 amino acids: CSVVLTGGLGYTF. Written as DNA, the CDR3 is TGCAGCGTCGTCCTAACAGGGGGCCTTGGCTACACCTTC. The chain carries TRBV29-1 and TRBJ1-2; 9 bases are a match to TRBD1. The V gene end was trimmed by 6 bases and the J gene end by 7 bases; junction bases not matched to a gene: 9. The CDR3 runs 13 residues. In germline, CDR1 is SQVTM, CDR2 ANQGSEA.

This chain joins TRBV5-6 and TRBJ2-3, with D perhaps matching TRBD1 (5 bases). Per germline, CDR1 SGHDT and CDR2 YYEEEE. V shed 5 bases and J shed 6 bases, with 13 bases lying between them. This CDR3 is built from 13 residues. The CDR3 region has the DNA TGTGCCAGCAGGGGGCTCTCTAAGGATACGCAGTATTTT. Its translation: CASRGLSKDTQYF.